The 2 T cell receptor beta chains below all came from one sample that was sequenced in a study of immune cell composition in non-small cell lung cancer. Sequencing was performed with immunoSEQ multiplex PCR; in TCRdb, only in-frame clones are kept and a portion is missing. The sample carries almost 4,000 clones, about 68% recorded once. The sample was lung tumor tissue. The source of these receptors is a human donor with non-small cell lung cancer.

The CDR3 region is CASSLTSGIGGYTF. Here the CDR3 DNA reads TGCGCCAGCAGCCTCACCTCGGGGATAGGAGGCTACACCTTC. V and J are TRBV4-3 and TRBJ1-2; D remains ambiguous. Trimming took off 4 bases at V and 8 bases at J, with 17 bases between the two ends. The CDR3 contains 14 residues. From germline, CDR1 is LGHNA and CDR2 YSLEER.

V is TRBV5-1 and J is TRBJ1-2, with 8 nucleotides matching TRBD1. V shed 0 bases, J shed 1 base, and the junction held 5 bases outside the gene matches. The CDR3 is 16 amino acids. Germline values: CDR1 SGHRS, CDR2 YFSETQ. In nucleotides, the CDR3 is TGCGCCAGCAGCTTGGCGCGACAGGGGAATAACTATGGCTACACCTTC. Amino acid sequence: CASSLARQGNNYGYTF.